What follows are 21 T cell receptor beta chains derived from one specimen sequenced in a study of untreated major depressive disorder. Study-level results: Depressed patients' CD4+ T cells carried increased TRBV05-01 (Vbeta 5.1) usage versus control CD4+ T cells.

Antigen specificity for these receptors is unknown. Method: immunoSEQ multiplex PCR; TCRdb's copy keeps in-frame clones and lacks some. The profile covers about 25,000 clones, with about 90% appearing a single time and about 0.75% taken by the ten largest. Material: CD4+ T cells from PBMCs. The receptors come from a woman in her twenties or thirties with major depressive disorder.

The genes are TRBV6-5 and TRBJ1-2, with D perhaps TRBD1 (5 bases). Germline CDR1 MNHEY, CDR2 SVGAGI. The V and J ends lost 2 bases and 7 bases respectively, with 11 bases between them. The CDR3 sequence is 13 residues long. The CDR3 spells CASSYGQGRGYTF. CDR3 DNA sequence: TGTGCCAGCAGTTACGGTCAGGGTCGTGGCTACACCTTC.

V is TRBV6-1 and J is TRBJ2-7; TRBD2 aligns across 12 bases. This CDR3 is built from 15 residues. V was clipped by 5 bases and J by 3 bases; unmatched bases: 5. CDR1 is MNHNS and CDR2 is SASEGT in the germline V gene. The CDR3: CASSWTSGTNYEQYF. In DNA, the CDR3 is TGTGCCAGCAGTTGGACTAGCGGGACTAACTACGAGCAGTACTTC.

The CDR3 spells CASSVGGTNHGYTF. CDR3 nucleotide sequence: TGTGCCAGCAGCGTGGGAGGGACAAATCATGGCTACACCTTC. The V call is TRBV9, the J call TRBJ1-2, with D perhaps matching TRBD1 (6 bases). Trimming removed 2 bases from V and 6 bases from J, with 14 bases in between. In germline, CDR1 is SGDLS, CDR2 YYNGEE. The CDR3 runs 14 residues.

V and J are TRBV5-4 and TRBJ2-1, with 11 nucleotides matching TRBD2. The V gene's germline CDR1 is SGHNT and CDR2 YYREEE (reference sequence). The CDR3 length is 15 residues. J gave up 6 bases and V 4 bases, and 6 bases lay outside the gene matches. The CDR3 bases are TGTGCCAGCAGCGATAGCGGGAGGGCAGCCAATGAGCAGTTCTTC. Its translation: CASSDSGRAANEQFF.

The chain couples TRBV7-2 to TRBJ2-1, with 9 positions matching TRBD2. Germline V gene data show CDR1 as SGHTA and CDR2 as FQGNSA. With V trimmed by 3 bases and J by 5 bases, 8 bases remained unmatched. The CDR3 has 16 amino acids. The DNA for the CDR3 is TGTGCCAGCAGCTTTAGGGTCGGCGGGAGGGACAATGAGCAGTTCTTC. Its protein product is CASSFRVGGRDNEQFF.

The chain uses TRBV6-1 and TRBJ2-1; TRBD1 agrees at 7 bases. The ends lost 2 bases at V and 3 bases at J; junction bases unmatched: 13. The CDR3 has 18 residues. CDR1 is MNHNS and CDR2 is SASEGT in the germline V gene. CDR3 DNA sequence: TGTGCCAGCAGTGAATGGGGAGCTGGACAGGCTAACTACAATGAGCAGTTCTTC. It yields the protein CASSEWGAGQANYNEQFF.

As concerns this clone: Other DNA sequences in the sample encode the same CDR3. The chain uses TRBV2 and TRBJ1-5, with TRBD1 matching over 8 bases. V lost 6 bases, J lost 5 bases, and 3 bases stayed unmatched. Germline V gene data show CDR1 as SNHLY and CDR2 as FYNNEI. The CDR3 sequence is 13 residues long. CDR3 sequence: CASSRGRDQPQHF. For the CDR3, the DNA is TGTGCCAGCAGCAGGGGGCGCGATCAGCCCCAGCATTTT.

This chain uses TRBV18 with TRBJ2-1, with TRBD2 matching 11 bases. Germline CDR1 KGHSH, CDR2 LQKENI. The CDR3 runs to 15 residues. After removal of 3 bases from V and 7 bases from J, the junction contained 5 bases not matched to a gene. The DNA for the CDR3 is TGTGCCAGCTCACCTGGGACTAGCGGATCTAATGAGCAGTTCTTC. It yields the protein CASSPGTSGSNEQFF.

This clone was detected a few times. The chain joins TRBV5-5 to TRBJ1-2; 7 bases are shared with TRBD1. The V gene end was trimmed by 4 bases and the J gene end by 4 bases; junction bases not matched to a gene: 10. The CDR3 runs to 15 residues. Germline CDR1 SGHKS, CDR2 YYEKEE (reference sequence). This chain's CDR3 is CASSARDSSSYGYTF. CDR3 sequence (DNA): TGTGCCAGCAGCGCAAGGGACAGCTCTTCCTATGGCTACACCTTC.

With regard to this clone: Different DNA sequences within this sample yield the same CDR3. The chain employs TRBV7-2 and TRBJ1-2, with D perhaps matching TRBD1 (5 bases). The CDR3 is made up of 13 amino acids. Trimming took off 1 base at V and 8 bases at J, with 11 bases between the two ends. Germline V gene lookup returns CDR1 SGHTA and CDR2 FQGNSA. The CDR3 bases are TGTGCCAGCAGCTTAGGGGGCGGGGGAGGCTACACCTTC. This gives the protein CASSLGGGGGYTF.

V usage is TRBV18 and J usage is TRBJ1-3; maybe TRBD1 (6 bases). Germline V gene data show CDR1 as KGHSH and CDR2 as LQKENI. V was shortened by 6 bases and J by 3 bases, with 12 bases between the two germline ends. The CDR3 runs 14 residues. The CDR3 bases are TGTGCCAGCTCGCCAGGACAGCTTGGAAACACCATATATTTT. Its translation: CASSPGQLGNTIYF. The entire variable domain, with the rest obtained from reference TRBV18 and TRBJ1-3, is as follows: NAGVMQNPRHLVRRRGQEARLRCSPMKGHSHVYWYRQLPEEGLKFMVYLQKENIIDESGMPKERFSAEFPKEGPSILRIQQVVRGDSAAYFCASSPGQLGNTIYFGEGSWLTVV.

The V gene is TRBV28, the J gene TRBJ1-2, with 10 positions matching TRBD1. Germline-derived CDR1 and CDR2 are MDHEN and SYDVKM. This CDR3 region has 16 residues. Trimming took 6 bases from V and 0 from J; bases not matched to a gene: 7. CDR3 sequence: CASSKDRGVSNYGYTF. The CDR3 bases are TGTGCCAGCAGCAAGGACAGGGGGGTGTCTAACTATGGCTACACCTTC.

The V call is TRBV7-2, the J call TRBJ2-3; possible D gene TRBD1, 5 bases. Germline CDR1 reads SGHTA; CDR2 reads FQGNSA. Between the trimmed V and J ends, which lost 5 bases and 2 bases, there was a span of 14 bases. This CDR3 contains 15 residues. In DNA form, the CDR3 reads TGTGCCAGCAGCCCAGGGTCGACCACCACAGATACGCAGTATTTT. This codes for CASSPGSTTTDTQYF.

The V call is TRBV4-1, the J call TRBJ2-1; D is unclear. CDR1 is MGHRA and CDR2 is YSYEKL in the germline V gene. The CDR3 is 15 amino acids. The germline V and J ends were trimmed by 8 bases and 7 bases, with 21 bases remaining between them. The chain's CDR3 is CASAFLPLSMNEQFF. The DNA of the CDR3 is TGCGCCAGCGCCTTTCTCCCCCTATCGATGAATGAGCAGTTCTTC.

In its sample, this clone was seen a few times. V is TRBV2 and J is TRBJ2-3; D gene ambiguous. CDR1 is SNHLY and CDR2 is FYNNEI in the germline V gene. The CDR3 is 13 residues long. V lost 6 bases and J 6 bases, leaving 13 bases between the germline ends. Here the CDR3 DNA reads TGTGCCAGCAGAGTGATGTTTAGGGATACGCAGTATTTT. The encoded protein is CASRVMFRDTQYF.

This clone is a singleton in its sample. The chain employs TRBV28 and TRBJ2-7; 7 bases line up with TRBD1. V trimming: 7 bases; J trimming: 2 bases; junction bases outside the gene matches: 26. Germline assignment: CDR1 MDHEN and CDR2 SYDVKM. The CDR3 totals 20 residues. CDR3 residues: CASTRYKGAFKNVGTYEQYF. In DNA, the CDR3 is TGTGCCAGCACCCGGTACAAGGGGGCGTTCAAAAACGTTGGTACCTACGAGCAGTACTTC.

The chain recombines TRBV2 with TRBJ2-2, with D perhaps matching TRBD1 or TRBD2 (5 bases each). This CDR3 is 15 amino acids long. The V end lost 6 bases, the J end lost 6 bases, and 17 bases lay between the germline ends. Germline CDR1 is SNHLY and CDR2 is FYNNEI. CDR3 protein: CASSLGELAPGELFF. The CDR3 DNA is TGTGCCAGCAGCTTAGGGGAGCTAGCTCCCGGGGAGCTGTTTTTT. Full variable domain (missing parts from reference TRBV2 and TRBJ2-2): EPEVTQTPSHQVTQMGQEVILRCVPISNHLYFYWYRQILGQKVEFLVSFYNNEISEKSEIFDDQFSVERPDGSNFTLKIRSTKLEDSAMYFCASSLGELAPGELFFGEGSRLTVL.

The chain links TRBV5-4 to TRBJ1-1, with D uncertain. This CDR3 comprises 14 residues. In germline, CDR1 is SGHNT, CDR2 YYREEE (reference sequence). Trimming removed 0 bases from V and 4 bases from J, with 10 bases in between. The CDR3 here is CASSLDQRSTEAFF. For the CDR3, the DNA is TGTGCCAGCAGCTTGGATCAGCGGAGCACTGAAGCTTTCTTT.

CDR3 DNA: TGTGCCAGTAGTCCCTACGGAGTGGGGGGCTACACCTTC. This codes for CASSPYGVGGYTF. The chain is built from TRBV19 and TRBJ1-2, with D uncertain. CDR3 length equals 13 residues. Germline values: CDR1 LNHDA, CDR2 SQIVND (reference sequence). Between the trimmed V and J ends, which lost 5 bases and 8 bases, there was a span of 15 bases.

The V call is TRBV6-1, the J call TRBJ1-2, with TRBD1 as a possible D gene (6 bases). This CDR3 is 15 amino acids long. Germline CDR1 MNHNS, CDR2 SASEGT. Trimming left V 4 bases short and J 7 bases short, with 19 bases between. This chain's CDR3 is CASSAREGEPTGYTF. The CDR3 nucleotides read TGTGCCAGCAGTGCTCGTGAGGGGGAACCGACTGGCTACACCTTC.

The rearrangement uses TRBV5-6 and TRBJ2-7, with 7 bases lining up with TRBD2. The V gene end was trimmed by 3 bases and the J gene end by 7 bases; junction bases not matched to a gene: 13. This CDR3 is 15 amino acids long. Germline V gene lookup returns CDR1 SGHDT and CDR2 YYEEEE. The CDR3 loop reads CASSSRRLAEGEQYF. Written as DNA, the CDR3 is TGTGCCAGCAGCTCCCGACGGCTAGCGGAGGGAGAGCAGTACTTC.